This TCR beta chain is drawn from a study of T cell repertoires in cytomegalovirus infection. Study at large: Well-studied HLA-B-restricted epitopes and recently identified HLA-C-restricted epitopes of CMV were both used in the study. An indication of both CMV infection and matching HLA type came from public TCR beta signatures. Study-wide results and limits: HLA-C-restricted CMV clonotypes gave the most frequent clonotype in two of eight donors. Totalled public TCR beta family frequency picked out people who carried CMV plus the relevant HLA.

TCRdb passed the reads through MiXCR, listing each CDR3 protein once. The table shows about 900,000 distinct CDR3 sequences, with 31% occurring only once. As concerns this clonotype: Its specificity is not known.

This receptor was obtained from a human donor in good health (CMV status not recorded). Some clones in this sample may be carry-over from other donors' samples. The source material was cultured CD8+ T cells from PBMCs, sampled from culture after CMV antigen stimulation.

CDR3 residues: CASSIPGTGNSNQPQHF. The CDR3 nucleotides are TGTGCCAGTAGTATTCCCGGGACAGGGAATAGCAATCAGCCCCAGCATTTT. The chain joins TRBV19 to TRBJ1-5; 9 bases fit TRBD1. The CDR3 is 17 amino acids. In germline, CDR1 is LNHDA, CDR2 SQIVND (reference sequence). V shed 3 bases, J shed 0 bases, and the junction held 6 bases outside the gene matches.